This T cell receptor beta chain is from a study of cytomegalovirus exposure and HLA in healthy donors. This clone showed up just a few times. Its antigen is not known. Everyone who donated was a healthy bone marrow donor. This PCR relied on a set of 60 Vbeta primers and 13 Jbeta primers. The assay was immunoSEQ multiplex PCR, and TCRdb's table has in-frame clones only and misses some. The sample lists under 90,000 clones, 75% seen once, with 2% to 2.5% in the top ten. Findings of the study overall: Some highly shared sequence variants likely arose as a pipeline artifact. Overall, under 200 TCR beta chains were annotated as cytomegalovirus-associated.

The sample consisted of PBMCs. This receptor was identified in a man between 40 and 49 years old in good health and CMV-seronegative.

DNA of the CDR3: TGTGCCAGCAGCTTAGGGCCCACCGGGGAGCTGTTTTTT. Protein: CASSLGPTGELFF. V and J are TRBV11-1 and TRBJ2-2; D is unresolved. The CDR3 runs 13 residues. V was clipped by 1 base and J by 4 bases, with 4 bases between them. CDR1 is SGHAT and CDR2 is FQDESV in the germline V gene (reference sequence).